This TCR beta chain emerged from a study of identical twins. Study-level findings and limits: Twin pairs' shared out-of-frame alpha sequences were enriched in low generation probability.

There are many counts of this clonotype. Its antigen is unidentified. The CDR3 runs to 14 residues. From germline, CDR1 is SGHRS and CDR2 YFSETQ. Trimming took 4 bases from V and 4 from J; bases not matched to a gene: 7. Unique molecular identifiers were in the cDNA, with template-switch universal primer binding. MiXCR, run by TCRdb on the 5' RACE reads, gives a single entry per CDR3 protein. The data hold 550,000 to 800,000 distinct CDR3 sequences, with about 7% observed a single time. These data are also associated with another study on yellow fever vaccine responses in identical twins.

The sequenced sample consisted of PBMCs. This TCR was recovered from a woman between 18 and 29 years old in good health. V usage is TRBV5-1 and J usage is TRBJ2-7; 8 bases match TRBD1. The CDR3 DNA sequence: TGCGCCAGCAGCCTTCGGACAGGGTTTTACGAGCAGTACTTC. Protein sequence: CASSLRTGFYEQYF.